This T cell receptor beta chain stems from a study of blood T cell repertoires in COVID-19. Germline loops: CDR1 MNHEY, CDR2 SMNVEV (reference sequence). This CDR3 comprises 13 residues. V lost 2 bases and J lost 7, with 11 bases in between. Sequencing used immunoSEQ multiplex PCR; TCRdb keeps in-frame clones, though not all of them. The data contain 85,000 to 95,000 clones, roughly 87% of them singletons. The sequence came from a woman over 75 with acute or convalescent COVID-19. The rearrangement links TRBV27 to TRBJ1-1; D is unresolved. The sequencing input was peripheral blood. The CDR3 protein is CASSLIGVGEAFF. The CDR3, as DNA: TGTGCCAGCAGTTTAATCGGGGTGGGTGAAGCTTTCTTT.